The rows below give T cell receptor beta chains drawn from one sample of a study of graft-versus-host responses after intestinal transplantation. Measured with immunoSEQ multiplex PCR; TCRdb has only the in-frame clones, and not every one. Among about 21,000 clones listed, 50% to 65% were seen once. The source material was alloreactive CD4+ T cells from a mixed lymphocyte reaction culture, sampled before intestinal transplant. Receptors originate from a human patient who received an intestinal transplant. The conserved cysteine and the conserved F or W are not part of the CDR3 here. The order of the fields is clone size, V gene, CDR3 protein. Clone size appears in some rows only: once, few, many, or a class for an expanded clone.

abundance: -
v_gene: TRBV10-1
CDR3aa: ASSTGVETQY

abundance: -
v_gene: TRBV18
CDR3aa: ASSPDRGRNQPQH

abundance: few
v_gene: TRBV5-1
CDR3aa: ASSLGQNYGYT

abundance: few
v_gene: TRBV5-4
CDR3aa: ASSSGPYQPQH

abundance: once
v_gene: TRBV10-3
CDR3aa: AISDPTGPLFSGANVLT

abundance: -
v_gene: TRBV6-1
CDR3aa: ASSVRGPSYEQY

abundance: -
v_gene: TRBV28
CDR3aa: ASIQGGQPQH

abundance: -
v_gene: TRBV11-2
CDR3aa: ASSFLSFPGLRNEQF

abundance: few
v_gene: TRBV7-9
CDR3aa: ASSSGGEKLF

abundance: -
v_gene: TRBV18
CDR3aa: ASSPPTPGTGNGYT

abundance: few
v_gene: TRBV7-9
CDR3aa: ASSFTGGINGYT

abundance: few
v_gene: TRBV18
CDR3aa: ASSPLGQGNEKLF

abundance: once
v_gene: TRBV12-2
CDR3aa: ASRLETGNSPLH

abundance: -
v_gene: TRBV5-1
CDR3aa: ASSPTGLGYTGELF

abundance: -
v_gene: TRBV29-1
CDR3aa: SVGSTDTQY

abundance: -
v_gene: TRBV4-3
CDR3aa: ASSRDRGHTGELF